This is a list of T cell receptor beta chains from one sample in a study of T cell changes during pregnancy in multiple sclerosis. Profiling relied on immunoSEQ multiplex PCR, and the TCRdb table lists in-frame clones only, not all of them. This table holds about 92,000 clones, 85% to 95% found once. This specimen was peripheral blood, taken in the first trimester of pregnancy. The receptor set was obtained from a female donor with multiple sclerosis, enrolled in a pregnancy study. The CDR3 runs from the conserved cysteine through the conserved F or W. A D gene is named only where the DNA matches it firmly. Not all rows give a size; the values are once, few, many and, for expanded clones, a class.

J: TRBJ1-5; V: TRBV5-6; D: -; size: -; DNA: TGTGCCAGCAGCCCCTCCGTTGGCAATCAGCCCCAGCATTTT; CDR3: CASSPSVGNQPQHF
J: TRBJ2-7; V: TRBV5-4; D: TRBD1; size: -; DNA: TGTGCCACGACAAGACCGGGACAGGGCTCCTACGAGCAGTACTTC; CDR3: CATTRPGQGSYEQYF
J: TRBJ2-3; V: TRBV7-9; D: TRBD2; size: -; DNA: TGTGCCAGCAGCCTTACCACCGGGACTAGGTCCAATACGCAGTATTTT; CDR3: CASSLTTGTRSNTQYF
J: TRBJ1-3; V: TRBV9; D: -; size: -; DNA: TGTGCCAGCAGCGTAGGATTCCGGGACATGGCAGGAAACACCATATATTTT; CDR3: CASSVGFRDMAGNTIYF
J: TRBJ2-2; V: TRBV7-6; D: -; size: -; DNA: TGTGCCAGCAGCACGAGACAGGTTGCCGGGGAGCTGTTTTTT; CDR3: CASSTRQVAGELFF
J: TRBJ2-7; V: TRBV6-1; D: -; size: -; DNA: TGTGCCAGCCGCGCCGCCTACGAGCAGTACTTC; CDR3: CASRAAYEQYF
J: TRBJ1-3; V: TRBV6-4; D: -; size: -; DNA: TGTGCCAGCAGGACCCCACTAGAGGTTGGAGAAAACACCATATATTTT; CDR3: CASRTPLEVGENTIYF
J: TRBJ2-1; V: TRBV2; D: TRBD2; size: -; DNA: TGTGCCAGCGGGACTAGCGGACTCTACAATGAGCAGTTCTTC; CDR3: CASGTSGLYNEQFF
J: TRBJ1-1; V: TRBV14; D: -; size: once; DNA: TGTGCCAGCAGCCAAGGGGCCGGGAAGGGAGGGTCTGAAGCTTTCTTT; CDR3: CASSQGAGKGGSEAFF
J: TRBJ2-7; V: TRBV11-3; D: TRBD1; size: once; DNA: TGTGCCAGCAGCCCTGGACAGGGGGCTGACGAGCAGTACTTC; CDR3: CASSPGQGADEQYF
J: TRBJ1-5; V: TRBV7-9; D: TRBD1; size: -; DNA: TGTGCCAGCAGCTCCGGACAGGGGCAGGGGGCGCATCAGCCCCAGCATTTT; CDR3: CASSSGQGQGAHQPQHF
J: TRBJ2-2; V: TRBV19; D: TRBD1; size: -; DNA: TGTGCCAGTAGTATGTTAAGGGACAGAAAGAACACCGGGGAGCTGTTTTTT; CDR3: CASSMLRDRKNTGELFF
J: TRBJ1-1; V: TRBV4-1; D: TRBD1; size: once; DNA: TGCGCCAGCAGACTAGGGGGCGGATCTGGAGCTTTTTTT; CDR3: CASRLGGGSGAFF
J: TRBJ1-1; V: TRBV5-1; D: -; size: few; DNA: TGCGCCAGCAGCTTGACGCGGAACACTGAAGCTTTCTTT; CDR3: CASSLTRNTEAFF
J: TRBJ2-3; V: TRBV15; D: TRBD2; size: -; DNA: TGTGCCACCAGCAGAGGTACCGGACTAGCGGCCACAGATACGCAGTATTTT; CDR3: CATSRGTGLAATDTQYF
J: TRBJ2-3; V: TRBV7-2; D: TRBD1; size: -; DNA: TGTGCCAGCAGCTTCGCGGACAGGGTGGATACGCAGTATTTT; CDR3: CASSFADRVDTQYF
J: TRBJ2-3; V: TRBV6-1; D: -; size: -; DNA: TGTGCCAGCAACTCCCAGACACATCTCACAGATACGCAGTATTTT; CDR3: CASNSQTHLTDTQYF